This T cell receptor (beta chain) was found in a study of OX40 agonist ivuxolimab in advanced cancers. Study background: Given to patients was ivuxolimab, an agonistic anti-OX40 (CD134) antibody. Eligibility admitted prior anti-PD-1, anti-PD-L1 or anti-CTLA-4 therapy; roughly 40% had some.

Study results and limitations: Clonal expansion was seen in CD4+ and CD8+ blood T cells by week 6 at 0.1 to 3.0 mg/kg.

Details on this clone: The antigen is undetermined.

Germline CDR1 reads LNHDA; CDR2 reads SQIVND (reference sequence). Trimming removed 0 bases at V and 5 bases at J, with 4 bases between. This CDR3 has 13 residues. TCRdb keeps only in-frame clones here, not all; method: immunoSEQ multiplex PCR. The table shows 80,000 to 100,000 clones, with roughly 87% occurring only once. The chain is built from TRBV19 and TRBJ2-2, with no clear D. Material: CD4+ or CD8+ T cells sorted from blood, obtained in a trial of the OX40 agonist ivuxolimab. The sequence came from an adult with an advanced solid tumor such as melanoma, head and neck, liver or kidney cancer. The CDR3 DNA sequence: TGTGCCAGTAGTATAGATGGGACCGGGGAGCTGTTTTTT. This codes for CASSIDGTGELFF.